Listed below are T cell receptor beta chains from one sample, sequenced in a study of blood T cell repertoires in COVID-19. Here immunoSEQ multiplex PCR was the method, and the copy in TCRdb shows in-frame clones only, minus some. The sample includes around 200,000 clones, about 88% seen only once; the top ten take roughly 2.5%. Material for sequencing was peripheral blood. These receptor sequences come from a man in his forties with active or convalescent COVID-19. Both conserved end residues are trimmed from each CDR3. D genes are given only for firm matches.

D: TRBD2; V: TRBV24-1; J: TRBJ2-3; CDR3: ATSDFLAGVGDTQY
D: TRBD1; V: TRBV11-3; J: TRBJ2-5; CDR3: ASSSGQGRGETQY
D: NA; V: TRBV29-1; J: TRBJ2-5; CDR3: SVIGGETQY
D: TRBD1; V: TRBV29-1; J: TRBJ1-6; CDR3: SVEGQANSPLH
D: NA; V: TRBV7-8; J: TRBJ2-4; CDR3: ASSLVTGRIAKNIQY
D: TRBD1; V: TRBV12-3/TRBV12-4; J: TRBJ1-2; CDR3: ASSPRGRGGYT
D: NA; V: TRBV10-3; J: TRBJ1-3; CDR3: AITPQGGNTIY
D: NA; V: TRBV19; J: TRBJ1-1; CDR3: ASSISVNTEAF
D: NA; V: TRBV29-1; J: TRBJ2-2; CDR3: SVRKDSRSGELF
D: NA; V: TRBV18; J: TRBJ1-1; CDR3: ASSPPTGLITEAF
D: TRBD1; V: TRBV11-3; J: TRBJ2-7; CDR3: ASSLSGQGYEQY
D: NA; V: TRBV9; J: TRBJ1-1; CDR3: ASSAGVNTEAF
D: TRBD2; V: TRBV28; J: TRBJ2-1; CDR3: ASQRGAYNEQF
D: TRBD2; V: TRBV6-4; J: TRBJ2-7; CDR3: ASSVTSGYEQY
D: TRBD2; V: TRBV7-3; J: TRBJ2-5; CDR3: ASSLTPTGGPYVTQY
D: NA; V: TRBV12-3/TRBV12-4; J: TRBJ1-1; CDR3: ASREANTEAF
D: NA; V: TRBV21-1; J: TRBJ2-5; CDR3: ASSKGNSLQETQY
D: TRBD1; V: TRBV19; J: TRBJ1-5; CDR3: ASWDRAGQPQH
D: TRBD2; V: TRBV3-1/TRBV3-2; J: TRBJ2-5; CDR3: ASSQEWGRGQETQY
D: TRBD1; V: TRBV6-4; J: TRBJ1-5; CDR3: ASSATGGVGQPQH
D: NA; V: TRBV20-1; J: TRBJ2-5; CDR3: SARGRETQY
D: NA; V: TRBV24-1; J: TRBJ1-5; CDR3: ATSPQGSGNQPQH
D: TRBD1; V: TRBV6-2/TRBV6-3; J: TRBJ2-7; CDR3: ASSRTGGHYEQY
D: TRBD2; V: TRBV4-3; J: TRBJ2-1; CDR3: ASSQDLPAGGYNEQF
D: TRBD2; V: TRBV11-2; J: TRBJ2-7; CDR3: ASSFLSGGAREQY
D: NA; V: TRBV19; J: TRBJ2-2; CDR3: ASSTTGGWELF
D: TRBD1; V: TRBV9; J: TRBJ2-7; CDR3: ASSVEGQSEQY
D: NA; V: TRBV30; J: TRBJ2-7; CDR3: AAGTLGRDEQY
D: TRBD1; V: TRBV7-9; J: TRBJ1-5; CDR3: ASSSTGNNQPQH
D: NA; V: TRBV7-2; J: TRBJ2-7; CDR3: ASSLDPSSYEQY
D: TRBD1; V: TRBV7-3; J: TRBJ2-1; CDR3: ASSRLPGQGTTSDEQF
D: TRBD1; V: TRBV7-7; J: TRBJ2-7; CDR3: ASSDGTGDEQY
D: NA; V: TRBV29-1; J: TRBJ1-4; CDR3: SVVPMTVATNEKLF
D: NA; V: TRBV27; J: TRBJ2-7; CDR3: ASSLGGNEQY
D: TRBD1; V: TRBV18; J: TRBJ2-5; CDR3: ASSPGTGPTQY
D: TRBD2; V: TRBV6-1; J: TRBJ2-3; CDR3: ASSELAGPDTQY
D: TRBD1; V: TRBV7-9; J: TRBJ2-4; CDR3: ASSPTWTGGNIQY
D: TRBD1; V: TRBV28; J: TRBJ1-5; CDR3: ASSLGSGGTQPQH
D: TRBD1; V: TRBV6-5; J: TRBJ2-5; CDR3: ASSSEQGEETQY
D: TRBD1; V: TRBV7-2; J: TRBJ2-5; CDR3: ASSLVGRGQGETQY
D: TRBD1; V: TRBV11-3; J: TRBJ1-2; CDR3: AKGQGLNYGYT